This T cell receptor (beta chain) was sequenced for a study of T cell responses to AZD1222 COVID-19 vaccine. Study context: Samples with a second dose at about 4 or about 12 weeks were pooled together. The study's findings and limits: Unmutated variant regions are reportedly targeted by nearly half of spike-specific TCRs. White British people made up most donors, females outnumbered males, and clonal diversity was possibly underestimated. Seropositive AZD1222 recipients at baseline numbered only five or six.

Trimming left V 0 bases short and J 3 bases short, with 15 bases between. The length of the CDR3 is 15 residues. The germline gives CDR1 GTSNPN, CDR2 SVGIG (reference sequence). The assay was immunoSEQ multiplex PCR, and TCRdb's table has in-frame clones only and misses some. The sample records approximately 200,000 clones, around 90% being singletons. Comment on this clone: Its matching antigen is unknown.

V is TRBV30 and J is TRBJ2-7, with unresolved D. Material: peripheral blood, obtained on day 0 of AZD1222 vaccination. This receptor was obtained from an adult in good health. The CDR3 loop is CAWSVLAAPGYEQYF. The DNA for the CDR3 is TGTGCCTGGAGTGTACTGGCTGCCCCGGGCTACGAGCAGTACTTC.